The T cell receptor (beta chain) under discussion was sequenced for a study of blood T cell repertoires in COVID-19. Libraries were prepared by immunoSEQ multiplex PCR; TCRdb keeps only in-frame clonotypes and omits some of them. Here the sample spans approximately 310,000 clones, around 87% being singletons. Per germline, CDR1 GTSNPN and CDR2 SVGIG (reference sequence). Trimming left V 5 bases short and J 2 bases short, with 16 bases between. The length of the CDR3 is 15 residues. This clone was seen only once. The chain employs TRBV30 and TRBJ2-4; the D gene is possibly TRBD2 (6 bases). The TCR comes from a woman aged 45-59 years who had recovered from COVID-19. Sequenced material: peripheral blood. Written as DNA, the CDR3 is TGTGCCTGGGAACCGGGAGTACTACCCAAAAACATTCAGTACTTC. Protein: CAWEPGVLPKNIQYF.